This is a list of T cell receptor beta chains from one sample in a study of T cells in Graves' hyperthyroidism and ophthalmopathy. TCRdb ran MiXCR on the multiplex PCR reads and lists one entry per CDR3 protein. The table lists a few hundred thousand distinct CDR3 sequences, less than 20% of them singletons. Sequenced sample: blood. Receptors were obtained from a woman younger than 45 with Graves' hyperthyroidism. Each CDR3 is given with its conserved first and last residue.

j_call,v_call,cdr3_aa
TRBJ2-2,TRBV7-2,CASSLAMTSGLRRTGELFF
TRBJ1-4,TRBV12-3/TRBV12-4,CASSPREDRTNEKLFF
TRBJ2-2,TRBV13,CASSLADLDVREGTGELFF
TRBJ2-1,TRBV19,CASAGERGGSNNEQFF
TRBJ2-1,TRBV6-1,CASSDLDRGRDEQFF
TRBJ1-1,TRBV20-1,CSARGQGASTEAFF
TRBJ2-3,TRBV20-1,CSANPSGRGPTDTQYF
TRBJ2-3,TRBV4-2,CASSPQGANSLSTDTQYF
TRBJ2-1,TRBV18,CASSRTRDRGLNEQFF
TRBJ1-1,TRBV19,CASQDRRNTEAFF
TRBJ1-1,TRBV6-1,CASSEYGLNTEAFF